The sequence of this T cell receptor gamma chain was determined in a study of intestinal T cells in coeliac disease. On the study more broadly: TRG cohort coeliac patients averaged roughly 15 years; controls averaged approximately 55. General observations from the study: Using TRD kmers, classification was 22 of 22 correct; leave-one-out accuracy reportedly about 93%. CDR3 sequence counts may reflect PCR duplicates rather than true repeats.

Using approximately 0.2 ug of biopsy DNA, TRG was amplified with LymphoTrack primers. TCRdb re-called the multiplex PCR reads with CATT. The table has around 970 gamma-chain clones, roughly half seen once. This clone appeared a few times. Its antigen is unidentified. Genomic DNA came from ten approximately 5.2-µm formalin-fixed paraffin-embedded scrolls per case. This clonotype originated in a human donor with celiac disease. The sample consisted of a duodenal biopsy.

CDR3 sequence (DNA): TGTGCCACCTGGGATAGGTTTAGGTTCAAGATATTT. Protein sequence: CATWDRFRFKIF. The chain links TRGV8 to TRGJP1. Germline lookup yields CDR1 VENAVY and CDR2 YDSYNSRV. V lost 0 bases and J lost 12; bases outside the gene matches: 4. The CDR3 covers 12 residues.